Here is one T cell receptor (beta chain) with its context. This record comes from a study of blood T cell repertoires in COVID-19. For the study at large: Acute and convalescent COVID-19 specimens originated in the United States, Italy and Spain. T cells, B-cell-depleted T cells, or PBMCs provided the cDNA or gDNA that served as material.

This CDR3 contains 12 residues. Germline CDR1 reads MNHEY; CDR2 reads SVGAGI. V was clipped by 11 bases and J by 2 bases, with 12 bases between them. Repertoires were generated with immunoSEQ multiplex PCR, while TCRdb's copy carries only in-frame clones and drops some. The sample lists 35,000 to 40,000 clones; approximately 90% were seen once. This clonotype was obtained from a man between 60 and 75 years old with active COVID-19. The sequenced material came from peripheral blood. V and J are TRBV6-5 and TRBJ2-5; the D is unclear. The CDR3 DNA sequence: TGTGCCGGTAGCCGGTCGCAAGAGACCCAGTACTTC. Residues: CAGSRSQETQYF.